The clone carrying this T cell receptor beta chain was seen many times. Its specificity is unknown. This record belongs to a study of T cell repertoires in cytomegalovirus infection. Overall study results and limits: People with CMV and the relevant HLA were identified by cumulative public TCR beta family frequency. CMV-specific TCR beta clonotypes restricted by HLA-C dominated the ex vivo response.

TCRdb called the reads again in MiXCR, with one record for every CDR3 protein. The sample yields 490,000 or so distinct CDR3 sequences, about 11% seen once. Trimming shortened V by 3 bases and J by 4 bases, and 12 bases separated the two germline ends. CDR3 length equals 15 residues. Germline CDR1 is SEHNR and CDR2 is FQNEAQ (reference sequence). The clonotype comes from a human donor in good health (CMV status not recorded). Some clones in this sample may be carry-over from other donors' samples. The gene calls are TRBV7-9 and TRBJ2-2; D might be TRBD2 (5 bases). What was sequenced was PBMCs. The CDR3 spells CASSLRRGSTGELFF. DNA for the CDR3: TGTGCCAGCAGCTTGAGACGAGGGAGCACCGGGGAGCTGTTTTTT.